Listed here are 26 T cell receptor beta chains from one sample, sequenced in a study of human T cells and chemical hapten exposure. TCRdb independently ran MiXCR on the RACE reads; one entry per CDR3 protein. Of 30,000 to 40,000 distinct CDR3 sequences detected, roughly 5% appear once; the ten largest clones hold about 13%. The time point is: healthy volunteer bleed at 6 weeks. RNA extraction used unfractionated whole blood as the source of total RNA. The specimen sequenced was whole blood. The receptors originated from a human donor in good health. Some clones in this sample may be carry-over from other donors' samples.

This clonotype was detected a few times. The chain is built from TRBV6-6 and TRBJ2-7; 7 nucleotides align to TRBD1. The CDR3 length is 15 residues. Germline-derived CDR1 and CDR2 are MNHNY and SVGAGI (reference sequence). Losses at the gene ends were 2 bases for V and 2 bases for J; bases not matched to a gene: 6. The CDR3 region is CASSYVRDRTYEQYF. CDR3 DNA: TGTGCCAGCAGTTACGTCAGGGACAGAACCTACGAGCAGTACTTC.

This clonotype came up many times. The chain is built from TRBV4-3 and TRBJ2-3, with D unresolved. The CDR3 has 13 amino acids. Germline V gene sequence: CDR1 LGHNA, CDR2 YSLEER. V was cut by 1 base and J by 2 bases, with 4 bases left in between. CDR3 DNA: TGCGCCAGCAGCCAAGTGATCACAGATACGCAGTATTTT. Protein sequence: CASSQVITDTQYF.

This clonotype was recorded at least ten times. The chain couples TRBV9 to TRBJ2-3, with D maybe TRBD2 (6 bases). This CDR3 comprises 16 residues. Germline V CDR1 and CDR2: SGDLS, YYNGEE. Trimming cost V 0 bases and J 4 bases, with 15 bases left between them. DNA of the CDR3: TGTGCCAGCAGCGTAGGTGGAATAGCGGAGGCAGATACGCAGTATTTT. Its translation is CASSVGGIAEADTQYF.

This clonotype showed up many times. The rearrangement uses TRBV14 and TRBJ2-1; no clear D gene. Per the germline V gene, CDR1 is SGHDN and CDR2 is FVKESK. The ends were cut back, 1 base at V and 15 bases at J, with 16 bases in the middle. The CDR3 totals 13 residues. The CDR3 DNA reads TGTGCCAGCAGCCAAGTTGTAATACTTCCCCCGTTCTTC. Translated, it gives CASSQVVILPPFF.

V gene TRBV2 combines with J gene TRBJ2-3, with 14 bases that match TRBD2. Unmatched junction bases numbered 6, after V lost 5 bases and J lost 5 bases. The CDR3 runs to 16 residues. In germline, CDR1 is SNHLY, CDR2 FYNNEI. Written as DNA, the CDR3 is TGTGCCAGCAGTCCACCGGGACTAGCGGGGGAAGATACGCAGTATTTT. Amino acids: CASSPPGLAGEDTQYF.

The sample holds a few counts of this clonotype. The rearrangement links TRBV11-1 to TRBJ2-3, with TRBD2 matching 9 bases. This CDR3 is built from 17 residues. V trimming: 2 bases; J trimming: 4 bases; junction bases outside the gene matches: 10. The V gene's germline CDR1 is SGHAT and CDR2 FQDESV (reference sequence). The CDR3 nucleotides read TGTGCCAGCAGCTTAATTGTAGCGGGAGTCGGTGCAGATACGCAGTATTTT. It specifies CASSLIVAGVGADTQYF.

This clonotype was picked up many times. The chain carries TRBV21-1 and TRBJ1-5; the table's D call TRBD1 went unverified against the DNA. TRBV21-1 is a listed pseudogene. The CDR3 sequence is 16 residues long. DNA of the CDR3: TGTGCCAGCAGCACTTCCGGGACAGACAGCAATCAGCCCCAGCATTTT. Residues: CASSTSGTDSNQPQHF.

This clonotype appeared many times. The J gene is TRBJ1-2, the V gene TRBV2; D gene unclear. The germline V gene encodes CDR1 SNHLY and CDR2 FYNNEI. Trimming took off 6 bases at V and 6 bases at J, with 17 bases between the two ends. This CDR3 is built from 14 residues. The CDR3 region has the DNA TGTGCCAGCAGAGTTGGTGGGGTTCCTAATGGCTACACCTTC. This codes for CASRVGGVPNGYTF. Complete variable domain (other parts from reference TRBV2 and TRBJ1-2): EPEVTQTPSHQVTQMGQEVILRCVPISNHLYFYWYRQILGQKVEFLVSFYNNEISEKSEIFDDQFSVERPDGSNFTLKIRSTKLEDSAMYFCASRVGGVPNGYTFGSGTRLTVV.

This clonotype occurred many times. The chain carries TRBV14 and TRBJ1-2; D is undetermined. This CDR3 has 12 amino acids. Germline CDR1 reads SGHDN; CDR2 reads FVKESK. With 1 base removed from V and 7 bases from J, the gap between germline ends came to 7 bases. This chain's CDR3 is CASSQAAIGYTF. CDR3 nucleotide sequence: TGTGCCAGCAGCCAAGCCGCCATTGGCTACACCTTC.

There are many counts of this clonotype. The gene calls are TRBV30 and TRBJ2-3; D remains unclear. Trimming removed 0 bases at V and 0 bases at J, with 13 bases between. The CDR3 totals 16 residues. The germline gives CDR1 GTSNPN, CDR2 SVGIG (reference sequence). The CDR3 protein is CAWSVVRRTSTDTQYF. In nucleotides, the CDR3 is TGTGCCTGGAGTGTTGTGAGGCGCACTAGCACAGATACGCAGTATTTT.

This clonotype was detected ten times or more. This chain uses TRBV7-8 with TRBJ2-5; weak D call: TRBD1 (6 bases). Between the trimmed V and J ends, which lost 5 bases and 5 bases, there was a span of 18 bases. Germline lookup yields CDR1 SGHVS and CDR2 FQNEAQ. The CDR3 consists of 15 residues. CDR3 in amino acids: CASSPKTGEEETQYF. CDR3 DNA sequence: TGTGCCAGCAGCCCAAAGACAGGAGAGGAGGAGACCCAGTACTTC.

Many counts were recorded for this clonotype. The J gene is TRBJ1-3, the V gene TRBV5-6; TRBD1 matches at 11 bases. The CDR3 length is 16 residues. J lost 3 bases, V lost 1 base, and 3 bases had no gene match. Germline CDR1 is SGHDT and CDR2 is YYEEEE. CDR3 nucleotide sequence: TGTGCCAGCAGCTTGTGGACAGGGGGCTTTGGAAACACCATATATTTT. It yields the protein CASSLWTGGFGNTIYF.

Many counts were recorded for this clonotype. The CDR3 coding sequence is TGCAGCGTAGTATTAACAGACCCAGATACGCAGTATTTT. It yields the protein CSVVLTDPDTQYF. The chain carries TRBV29-1 and TRBJ2-3; D is uncertain. V lost 6 bases and J lost 4, with 14 bases in between. In germline, CDR1 is SQVTM, CDR2 ANQGSEA. This CDR3 has 13 amino acids.

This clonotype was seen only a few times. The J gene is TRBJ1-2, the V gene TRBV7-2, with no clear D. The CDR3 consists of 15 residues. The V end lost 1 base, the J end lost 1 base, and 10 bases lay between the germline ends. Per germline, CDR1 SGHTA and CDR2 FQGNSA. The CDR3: CASSLDGQVNYGYTF. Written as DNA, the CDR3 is TGTGCCAGCAGCTTAGACGGGCAAGTTAACTATGGCTACACCTTC.

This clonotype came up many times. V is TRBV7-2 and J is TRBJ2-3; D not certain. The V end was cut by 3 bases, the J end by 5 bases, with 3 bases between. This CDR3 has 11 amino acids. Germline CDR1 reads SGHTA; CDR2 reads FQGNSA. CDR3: CASSFIDTQYF. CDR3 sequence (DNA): TGTGCCAGCAGCTTTATAGATACGCAGTATTTT. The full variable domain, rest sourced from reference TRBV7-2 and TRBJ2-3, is GAGVSQSPSNKVTEKGKDVELRCDPISGHTALYWYRQSLGQGLEFLIYFQGNSAPDKSGLPSDRFSAERTGGSVSTLTIQRTQQEDSAVYLCASSFIDTQYFGPGTRLTVL.

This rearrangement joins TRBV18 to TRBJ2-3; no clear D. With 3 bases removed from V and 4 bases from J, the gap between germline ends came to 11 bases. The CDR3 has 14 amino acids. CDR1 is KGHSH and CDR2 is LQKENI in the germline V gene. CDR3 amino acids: CASSPRVIPDTQYF. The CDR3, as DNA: TGTGCCAGCTCACCTCGAGTTATCCCAGATACGCAGTATTTT.

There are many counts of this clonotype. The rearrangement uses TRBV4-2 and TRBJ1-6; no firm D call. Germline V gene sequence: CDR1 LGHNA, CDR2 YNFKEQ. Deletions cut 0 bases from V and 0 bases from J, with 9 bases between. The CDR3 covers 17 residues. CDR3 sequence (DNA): TGTGCCAGCAGCCAAGATGGCCGCATCTCCTATAATTCACCCCTCCACTTT. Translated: CASSQDGRISYNSPLHF.

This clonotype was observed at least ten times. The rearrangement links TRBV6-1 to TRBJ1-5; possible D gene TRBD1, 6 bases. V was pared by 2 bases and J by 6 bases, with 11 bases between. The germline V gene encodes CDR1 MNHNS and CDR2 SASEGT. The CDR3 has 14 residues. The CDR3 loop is CASSEMGGGQPQHF. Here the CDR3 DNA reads TGTGCCAGCAGTGAAATGGGGGGCGGTCAGCCCCAGCATTTT.

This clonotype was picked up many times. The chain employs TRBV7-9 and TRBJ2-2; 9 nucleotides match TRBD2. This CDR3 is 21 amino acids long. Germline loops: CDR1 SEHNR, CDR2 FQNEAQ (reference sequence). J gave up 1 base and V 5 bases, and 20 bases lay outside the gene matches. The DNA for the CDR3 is TGTGCCAGCAGCGAACATTCCTGGAGGCTAGCGGGAATCGGGAACACCGGGGAGCTGTTTTTT. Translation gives CASSEHSWRLAGIGNTGELFF.

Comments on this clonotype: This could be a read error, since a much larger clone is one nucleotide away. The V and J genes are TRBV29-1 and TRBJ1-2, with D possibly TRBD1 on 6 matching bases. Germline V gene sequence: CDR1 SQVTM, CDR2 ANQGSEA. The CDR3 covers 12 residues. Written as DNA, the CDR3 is TGCAGCGGCGGGGGGGGCAACTATGTCTACACCTTC. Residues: CSGGGGNYVYTF.

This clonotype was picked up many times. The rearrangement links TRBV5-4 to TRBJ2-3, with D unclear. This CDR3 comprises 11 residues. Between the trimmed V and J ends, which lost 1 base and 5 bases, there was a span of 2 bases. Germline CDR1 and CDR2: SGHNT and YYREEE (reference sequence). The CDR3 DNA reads TGTGCCAGCAGCTTGAAAGATACGCAGTATTTT. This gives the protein CASSLKDTQYF.

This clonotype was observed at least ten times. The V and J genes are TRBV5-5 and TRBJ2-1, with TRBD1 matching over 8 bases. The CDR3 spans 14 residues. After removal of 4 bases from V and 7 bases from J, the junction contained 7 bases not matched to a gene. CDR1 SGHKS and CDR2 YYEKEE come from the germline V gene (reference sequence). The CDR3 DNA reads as TGTGCCAGCAGCCCGGACAGGGTGTGGAATGAGCAGTTCTTC. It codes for CASSPDRVWNEQFF.

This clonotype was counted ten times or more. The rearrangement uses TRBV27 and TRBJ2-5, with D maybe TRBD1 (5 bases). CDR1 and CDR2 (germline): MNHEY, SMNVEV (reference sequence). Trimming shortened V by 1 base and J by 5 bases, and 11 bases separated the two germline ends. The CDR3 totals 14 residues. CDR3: CASSLYGRVETQYF. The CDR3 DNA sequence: TGTGCCAGCAGTTTATACGGCAGGGTTGAGACCCAGTACTTC.

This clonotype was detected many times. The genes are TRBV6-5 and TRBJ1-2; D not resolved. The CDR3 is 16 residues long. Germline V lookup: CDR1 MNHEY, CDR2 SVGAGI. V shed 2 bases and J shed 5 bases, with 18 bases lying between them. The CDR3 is CASSYGRAPSIYGYTF. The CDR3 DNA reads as TGTGCCAGCAGTTACGGGAGGGCCCCTTCCATATATGGCTACACCTTC.

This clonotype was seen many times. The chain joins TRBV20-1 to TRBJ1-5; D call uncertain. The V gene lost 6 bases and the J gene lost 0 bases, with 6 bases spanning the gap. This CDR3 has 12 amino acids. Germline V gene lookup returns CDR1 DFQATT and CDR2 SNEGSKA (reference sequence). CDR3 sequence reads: CSATFSNQPQHF. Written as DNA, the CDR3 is TGCAGTGCAACATTTAGCAATCAGCCCCAGCATTTT.

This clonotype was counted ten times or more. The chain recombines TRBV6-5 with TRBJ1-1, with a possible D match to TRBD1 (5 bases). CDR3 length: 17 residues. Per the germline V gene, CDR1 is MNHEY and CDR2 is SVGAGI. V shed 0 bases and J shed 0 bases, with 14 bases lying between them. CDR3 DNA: TGTGCCAGCAGTTACTCTCGTTTCGGGGACCTGAACACTGAAGCTTTCTTT. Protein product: CASSYSRFGDLNTEAFF.